These T cell receptor beta chains were read from a single sample in a study of T cells in Graves' hyperthyroidism and ophthalmopathy. TCRdb itself ran the multiplex PCR reads through MiXCR, one entry per CDR3 protein. The sample lists 500,000 to 600,000 distinct CDR3 sequences, just over 45% occurring once. Sequenced: peripheral blood or thyroid tissue (not recorded which). These receptors originate from a woman aged 18-29 years with Graves' hyperthyroidism. CDR3s include the opening cysteine and the closing phenylalanine or tryptophan. Fields, in order: CDR3 protein, CDR3 DNA, D gene, clone size, J gene, V gene. A D gene is named only where the DNA matches it firmly. Only some rows state a clone size, as once, few, many or a class for expanded clones.

CATSDSPSGRVYYNEQYF,TGTGCCACCAGTGATTCCCCTAGCGGGAGGGTTTACTACAATGAGCAGTACTTC,TRBD2,-,TRBJ2-7,TRBV24-1
CASDWTGVAYGYTF,TGTGCCAGCGATTGGACAGGGGTCGCCTATGGCTACACCTTC,TRBD1,many,TRBJ1-2,TRBV7-9
CATRGTSDEQYF,TGTGCCACCCGTGGGACTAGCGACGAGCAGTACTTC,TRBD2,once,TRBJ2-7,TRBV24-1
CASRRESGELFF,TGTGCCAGCAGGAGGGAGTCCGGGGAGCTGTTTTTT,-,-,TRBJ2-2,TRBV2
CASSETWARRYEQHF,TGTGCCAGCAGTGAAACCTGGGCCCGCCGCTACGAGCAGCACTTC,-,-,TRBJ2-7,TRBV2
CASSTLAGGYEQYF,TGTGCCAGCAGCACCCTAGCGGGGGGATACGAGCAGTACTTC,TRBD2,many,TRBJ2-7,TRBV6-5
CSARDRDEKLFF,TGCAGTGCGAGGGACAGGGACGAAAAACTGTTTTTT,TRBD1,once,TRBJ1-4,TRBV20-1
CSVMTRGNEKLFF,TGCAGCGTTATGACGAGGGGGAATGAAAAACTGTTTTTT,-,-,TRBJ1-4,TRBV29-1
CASSPAYRGYQETQYF,TGTGCCAGCAGCCCAGCTTATCGCGGGTACCAAGAGACCCAGTACTTC,-,-,TRBJ2-5,TRBV9
CAISEEDISGNTIYF,TGTGCCATCAGTGAAGAGGACATCTCTGGAAACACCATATATTTT,-,once,TRBJ1-3,TRBV10-3
CASRTGTGNEQHF,TGCGCCAGCAGGACCGGGACAGGGAACGAGCAGCACTTC,TRBD1,-,TRBJ2-7,TRBV5-1
CASSPGGYGNTIYF,TGTGCCAGCAGTCCAGGGGGCTATGGAAACACCATATATTTT,TRBD1,many,TRBJ1-3,TRBV7-9
CASSYPGATYEQYF,TGTGCCAGCAGTTACCCTGGGGCGACCTACGAGCAGTACTTC,-,-,TRBJ2-7,TRBV6-1
CASGRTGIGDQPQHF,TGTGCTAGTGGCCGTACTGGTATTGGCGATCAGCCCCAGCATTTT,-,many,TRBJ1-5,TRBV12-5
CASSPSGGDGYTF,TGTGCCAGTAGTCCCTCGGGGGGCGATGGCTACACCTTC,-,-,TRBJ1-2,TRBV19
CASSVGQGGNQPQHF,TGTGCCAGCAGCGTAGGACAGGGGGGAAATCAGCCCCAGCATTTT,TRBD1,many,TRBJ1-5,TRBV9
CSARVAGIPIEETQYF,TGCAGTGCTAGGGTAGCGGGGATCCCCATTGAAGAGACCCAGTACTTC,TRBD2,many,TRBJ2-5,TRBV20-1
CASSLLVSGEQYF,TGTGCCAGCAGCTTATTGGTTAGCGGTGAGCAGTACTTC,-,many,TRBJ2-7,TRBV7-8
CASTGRGGELFF,TGTGCCTCGACCGGGAGGGGCGGGGAGCTGTTTTTT,TRBD2,-,TRBJ2-2,TRBV7-6
CASSPMDRAYEQYF,TGTGCCAGCAGCCCGATGGACAGGGCCTACGAGCAGTACTTC,TRBD1,once,TRBJ2-7,TRBV11-2
CASSLGTVGFEQYF,TGTGCCAGCAGCTTGGGGACGGTGGGGTTCGAGCAGTACTTC,-,-,TRBJ2-7,TRBV11-2
CAISELWTGVNTEAFF,TGTGCCATCAGTGAGTTGTGGACAGGGGTGAACACTGAAGCTTTCTTT,TRBD1,many,TRBJ1-1,TRBV10-3
CASSGGTSIYEQYF,TGCGCCAGCAGTGGCGGGACTAGCATCTACGAGCAGTACTTC,TRBD2,-,TRBJ2-7,TRBV10-1
CASSEVGRSGYTF,TGTGCCAGCAGTGAAGTGGGGCGATCTGGCTACACCTTC,-,-,TRBJ1-2,TRBV25-1
CASSPEGANSYEQYF,TGTGCCAGCAGCCCGGAGGGGGCGAACTCCTACGAGCAGTACTTC,-,many,TRBJ2-7,TRBV7-9
CASSLLSTDEKLFF,TGTGCCAGCAGCTTATTGAGCACAGATGAAAAACTGTTTTTT,-,-,TRBJ1-4,TRBV7-3
CASSYRTSGRYQETQYF,TGTGCCAGCAGTTACCGTACTAGCGGGAGGTACCAAGAGACCCAGTACTTC,TRBD2,few,TRBJ2-5,TRBV6-2/TRBV6-3
CSATPPGAPYEQYF,TGCAGTGCTACCCCCCCAGGTGCCCCCTACGAGCAGTACTTC,-,few,TRBJ2-7,TRBV20-1
CASSETPNTGELFF,TGCGCCAGCAGTGAGACACCGAACACCGGGGAGCTGTTTTTT,-,-,TRBJ2-2,TRBV10-1
CAWSVGDGVKAFF,TGTGCCTGGAGTGTAGGGGACGGCGTGAAAGCCTTCTTT,-,few,TRBJ1-1,TRBV30
CASKPGIYLSYEQYF,TGCGCCAGCAAACCCGGGATCTACCTCTCCTACGAGCAGTACTTC,-,-,TRBJ2-7,TRBV5-1
CASSYSGGRPEAFF,TGTGCCAGCAGTTACTCCGGCGGGCGGCCTGAAGCTTTCTTT,-,few,TRBJ1-1,TRBV9
CASSGQGGSLRLFF,TGTGCCAGCAGTGGGCAAGGGGGGTCACTACGGTTGTTTTTT,-,once,TRBJ2-2,TRBV2
CASRKLAGGVNEQFF,TGTGCCAGTCGGAAACTAGCGGGAGGTGTTAATGAGCAGTTCTTC,TRBD2,-,TRBJ2-1,TRBV19
CASDPGALFTTNVLTF,TGTGCCAGCGACCCTGGGGCACTATTCACCACCAACGTCCTGACTTTC,-,-,TRBJ2-6,TRBV2
CASSLVGRADSGNTIYF,TGTGCCAGCAGTTTAGTCGGCAGGGCAGACTCTGGAAACACCATATATTTT,-,-,TRBJ1-3,TRBV5-5
CASSVGVNIAPVTDTQYF,TGTGCCAGCAGCGTAGGCGTGAATATCGCTCCGGTCACAGATACGCAGTATTTT,-,-,TRBJ2-3,TRBV9
CATSSLRGQKTQYF,TGTGCCACCAGCAGCCTCCGGGGCCAAAAGACCCAGTACTTC,-,-,TRBJ2-5,TRBV15
CSAHWADGYEQYF,TGCAGTGCTCATTGGGCTGACGGCTACGAGCAGTACTTC,-,-,TRBJ2-7,TRBV20-1
CSASPGARGQPQHF,TGCAGTGCTAGTCCGGGGGCGCGAGGTCAGCCCCAGCATTTT,-,many,TRBJ1-5,TRBV20-1
CASSYARGPYEQYF,TGTGCCAGCAGTTACGCGAGAGGGCCATACGAGCAGTACTTC,-,many,TRBJ2-7,TRBV6-6
CASSLRPPEAFF,TGTGCCAGCAGCCTACGACCACCTGAAGCTTTCTTT,-,many,TRBJ1-1,TRBV13
CAISDGTSGTLYLDTQYF,TGTGCCATCAGTGATGGGACTAGCGGGACCCTTTATCTAGATACGCAGTATTTC,TRBD2,-,TRBJ2-7,TRBV10-3
CSALSDFLPGEQYF,TGCAGTGCCCTCTCGGACTTTCTTCCGGGCGAGCAGTACTTC,-,many,TRBJ2-7,TRBV20-1
CASSQEMARGMRQPQHF,TGCGCCAGCAGCCAAGAAATGGCCAGGGGTATGCGGCAGCCCCAGCATTTT,-,few,TRBJ1-5,TRBV4-1
CAWSVRGGQETQYF,TGTGCCTGGAGTGTACGGGGTGGCCAAGAGACCCAGTACTTC,-,few,TRBJ2-5,TRBV30
CSVEEGSSATYEHF,TGCAGCGTTGAAGAAGGGAGTAGCGCAACCTACGAGCATTTT,-,-,TRBJ1-5,TRBV29-1
CASQLASLQEQFF,TGTGCCAGCCAACTAGCGAGCCTACAGGAGCAGTTCTTC,TRBD2,few,TRBJ2-1,TRBV7-2
CASGLGTNEQYF,TGTGCTAGTGGTTTGGGAACTAACGAGCAGTACTTC,-,-,TRBJ2-7,TRBV12-5
CASSLIQGYGYTF,TGTGCCAGCAGTCTCATACAGGGATACGGCTACACCTTC,-,once,TRBJ1-2,TRBV27
CASSFRTSGTFEQYF,TGTGCCAGCAGTTTTAGGACTAGCGGGACCTTCGAGCAGTACTTC,TRBD2,-,TRBJ2-7,TRBV7-9
CASSGTSGHNEQFF,TGTGCCAGTTCCGGGACTAGCGGACACAATGAGCAGTTCTTC,TRBD2,-,TRBJ2-1,TRBV2
CSAIWASGDLNTGELFF,TGCAGTGCTATTTGGGCTAGCGGAGATCTGAACACCGGGGAGCTGTTTTTT,TRBD2,-,TRBJ2-2,TRBV20-1
CASSARTSQETQYF,TGTGCCAGCAGCGCACGCACTTCACAAGAGACCCAGTACTTC,-,many,TRBJ2-5,TRBV5-5
CASSNDRGNAYGYTF,TGTGCCAGCAGCAACGACAGGGGGAATGCCTATGGCTACACCTTC,TRBD1,-,TRBJ1-2,TRBV7-6
CASSAPGQGYNSPLHF,TGTGCCAGCAGTGCGCCGGGACAGGGGTATAATTCACCCCTCCACTTT,TRBD1,-,TRBJ1-6,TRBV6-5
CASSLVDGTEAFF,TGCGCCAGCAGCTTGGTAGATGGGACTGAAGCTTTCTTT,-,many,TRBJ1-1,TRBV5-1